The entry below describes one T cell receptor beta chain. Its specificity is not known. Primers for the PCR totalled 60 Vbeta and 13 Jbeta. Using immunoSEQ multiplex PCR, the repertoire was profiled, and TCRdb retains in-frame clones only, with some absent. The sample has some 140,000 clones, 80% seen once. The V gene lost 0 bases and the J gene lost 5 bases, with 7 bases spanning the gap. Germline CDR1 reads MNHEY; CDR2 reads SVGAGI. The CDR3 covers 14 residues. This specimen belongs to a study of cytomegalovirus exposure and HLA in healthy donors. The study, taken as a whole, reports: Usually a TCR sequence was rare, but some public TCRs were found in many donors. Accurate prediction of HLA-A and HLA-B alleles (for most subjects) was reportedly achieved from TCR beta sequences.

The sequence was obtained from a woman aged 40 to 50 in good health and CMV-seropositive. V gene TRBV6-5 combines with J gene TRBJ1-4; D not certain. Material for sequencing was PBMCs. The CDR3 region is CASSYSRGNEKLFF. Here the CDR3 DNA reads TGTGCCAGCAGTTACTCGAGAGGGAATGAAAAACTGTTTTTT.